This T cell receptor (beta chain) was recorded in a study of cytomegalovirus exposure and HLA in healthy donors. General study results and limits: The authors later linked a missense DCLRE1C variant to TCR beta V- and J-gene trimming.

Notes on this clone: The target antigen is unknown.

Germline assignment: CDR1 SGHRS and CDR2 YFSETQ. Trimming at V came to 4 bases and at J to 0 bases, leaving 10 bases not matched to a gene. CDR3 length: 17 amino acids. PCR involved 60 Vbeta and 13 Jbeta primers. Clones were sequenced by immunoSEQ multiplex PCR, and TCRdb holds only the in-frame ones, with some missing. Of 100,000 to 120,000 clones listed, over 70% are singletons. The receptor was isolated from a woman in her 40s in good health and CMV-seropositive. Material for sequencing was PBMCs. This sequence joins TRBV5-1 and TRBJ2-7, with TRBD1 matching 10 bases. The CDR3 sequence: CASSPGTGAPSSYEQYF. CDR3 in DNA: TGCGCCAGCAGCCCTGGGACAGGGGCCCCGAGCTCCTACGAGCAGTACTTC.